This T cell receptor (beta chain) originates from a study of T cell responses to AZD1222 COVID-19 vaccine. Findings and limits, study-wide: Only 5 or 6 people who got AZD1222 tested seropositive at baseline. Donors, mostly white British, included more females; clonal diversity was possibly underestimated.

The CDR3 is 16 residues long. The V gene's germline CDR1 is LNHDA and CDR2 SQIVND (reference sequence). Method: immunoSEQ multiplex PCR; TCRdb's copy keeps in-frame clones and lacks some. The sample gives fewer than 110,000 clones, about 90% of which show up once; 3.5% to 4.5% is in the top ten. About this clone: The antigen is undetermined. One end of the junction is discordant with germline, which a read error may explain.

Here the sequenced sample was peripheral blood, taken on day 0 of AZD1222 vaccination. The gene calls are TRBV19 and TRBJ1-2, with unresolved D. The receptor comes from an adult in good health. CDR3 sequence reads: CAISPSSGPNAGGYTF. Written as DNA, the CDR3 is TGTGCCATTAGTCCTTCTTCCGGGCCAAATGCGGGAGGCTACACCTTC.